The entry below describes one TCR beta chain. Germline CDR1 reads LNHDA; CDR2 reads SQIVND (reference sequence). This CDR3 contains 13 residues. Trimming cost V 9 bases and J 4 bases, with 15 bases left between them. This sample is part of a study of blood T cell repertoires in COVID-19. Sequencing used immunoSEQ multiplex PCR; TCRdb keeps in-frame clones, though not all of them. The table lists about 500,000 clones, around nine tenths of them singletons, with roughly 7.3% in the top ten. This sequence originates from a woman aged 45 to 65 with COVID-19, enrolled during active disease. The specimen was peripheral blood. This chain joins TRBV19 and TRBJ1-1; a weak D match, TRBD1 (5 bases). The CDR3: CASFLMGGTEAFF. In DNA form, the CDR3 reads TGTGCCAGCTTTTTGATGGGGGGCACTGAAGCTTTCTTT.